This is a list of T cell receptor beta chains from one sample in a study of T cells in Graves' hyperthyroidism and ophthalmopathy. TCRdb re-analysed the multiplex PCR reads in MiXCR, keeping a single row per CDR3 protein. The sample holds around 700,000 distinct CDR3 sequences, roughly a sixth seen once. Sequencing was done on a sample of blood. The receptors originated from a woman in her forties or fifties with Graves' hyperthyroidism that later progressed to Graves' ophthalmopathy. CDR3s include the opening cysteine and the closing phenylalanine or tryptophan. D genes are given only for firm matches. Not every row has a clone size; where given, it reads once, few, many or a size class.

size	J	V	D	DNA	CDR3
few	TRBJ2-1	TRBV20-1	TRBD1	TGCAGTGCTGGTGACAGGGCTTACAATGAGCAGTTCTTC	CSAGDRAYNEQFF
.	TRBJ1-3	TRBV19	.	TGTGCCAGTAAACTCGGCGTAGGGACTGGAAACACCATATATTTT	CASKLGVGTGNTIYF
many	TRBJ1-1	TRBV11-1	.	TGTGCCAGCAGCTTATCCTGGAACACTGAAGCTTTCTTT	CASSLSWNTEAFF
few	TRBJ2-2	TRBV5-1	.	TGCGCCAGCAGCTTGTCGAGTTTGACAACTAACACCGGGGAGCTGTTTTTT	CASSLSSLTTNTGELFF
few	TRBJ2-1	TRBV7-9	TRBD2	TGTGCCAGCAGCCAAGCGGGGAGACACAATGAGCAGTCCTTC	CASSQAGRHNEQSF
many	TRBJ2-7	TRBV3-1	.	TGTGCCAGCGGGGGGAATTACGAGCAGTACTTC	CASGGNYEQYF
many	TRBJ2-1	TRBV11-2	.	TGTGCCAGCAGCTCAAGTGCAGGGTGGAAGTACAATGAGCAGTTCTTC	CASSSSAGWKYNEQFF
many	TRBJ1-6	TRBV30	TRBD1	TGTGCCTGGATCAGGACAGGAAATAATTCACCCCTCCACTTT	CAWIRTGNNSPLHF
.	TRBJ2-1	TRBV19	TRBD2	TGTGCCAGTCACTCTTTTCCAAGCGGGGGACACAATGAGCAGTTCTTC	CASHSFPSGGHNEQFF
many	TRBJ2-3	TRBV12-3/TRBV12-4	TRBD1	TGTGCCAGCAGTTTAGGACAGGGTGATACGCAGTATTTT	CASSLGQGDTQYF
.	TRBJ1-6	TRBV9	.	TGTGCCAGCAGCTTAACAGGGTGGAATTCACCCCTCCACTTT	CASSLTGWNSPLHF
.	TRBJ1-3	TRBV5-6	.	TGTGCCAGCAGCTTCCAGGGTAGGGCTGGAAACACCATATATTTT	CASSFQGRAGNTIYF
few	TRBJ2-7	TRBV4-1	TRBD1	TGCGCCAGCAGCCACCCGACAGGGGCCGGGGTTGACGAGCAGTACTTC	CASSHPTGAGVDEQYF
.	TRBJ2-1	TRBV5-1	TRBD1	TGCGCCAGCAGCCACCGGACAGGGGTTACCTATGAGCAGTTCTTC	CASSHRTGVTYEQFF
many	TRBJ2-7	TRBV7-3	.	TGTGCCAGCAGCTTAAATGTGGGCTACGAGCAGTACTTC	CASSLNVGYEQYF
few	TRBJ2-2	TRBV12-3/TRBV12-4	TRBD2	TGTGCCAGCATTTTCCCGGGGGGTTACACCGGGGAGCTGTTTTTT	CASIFPGGYTGELFF